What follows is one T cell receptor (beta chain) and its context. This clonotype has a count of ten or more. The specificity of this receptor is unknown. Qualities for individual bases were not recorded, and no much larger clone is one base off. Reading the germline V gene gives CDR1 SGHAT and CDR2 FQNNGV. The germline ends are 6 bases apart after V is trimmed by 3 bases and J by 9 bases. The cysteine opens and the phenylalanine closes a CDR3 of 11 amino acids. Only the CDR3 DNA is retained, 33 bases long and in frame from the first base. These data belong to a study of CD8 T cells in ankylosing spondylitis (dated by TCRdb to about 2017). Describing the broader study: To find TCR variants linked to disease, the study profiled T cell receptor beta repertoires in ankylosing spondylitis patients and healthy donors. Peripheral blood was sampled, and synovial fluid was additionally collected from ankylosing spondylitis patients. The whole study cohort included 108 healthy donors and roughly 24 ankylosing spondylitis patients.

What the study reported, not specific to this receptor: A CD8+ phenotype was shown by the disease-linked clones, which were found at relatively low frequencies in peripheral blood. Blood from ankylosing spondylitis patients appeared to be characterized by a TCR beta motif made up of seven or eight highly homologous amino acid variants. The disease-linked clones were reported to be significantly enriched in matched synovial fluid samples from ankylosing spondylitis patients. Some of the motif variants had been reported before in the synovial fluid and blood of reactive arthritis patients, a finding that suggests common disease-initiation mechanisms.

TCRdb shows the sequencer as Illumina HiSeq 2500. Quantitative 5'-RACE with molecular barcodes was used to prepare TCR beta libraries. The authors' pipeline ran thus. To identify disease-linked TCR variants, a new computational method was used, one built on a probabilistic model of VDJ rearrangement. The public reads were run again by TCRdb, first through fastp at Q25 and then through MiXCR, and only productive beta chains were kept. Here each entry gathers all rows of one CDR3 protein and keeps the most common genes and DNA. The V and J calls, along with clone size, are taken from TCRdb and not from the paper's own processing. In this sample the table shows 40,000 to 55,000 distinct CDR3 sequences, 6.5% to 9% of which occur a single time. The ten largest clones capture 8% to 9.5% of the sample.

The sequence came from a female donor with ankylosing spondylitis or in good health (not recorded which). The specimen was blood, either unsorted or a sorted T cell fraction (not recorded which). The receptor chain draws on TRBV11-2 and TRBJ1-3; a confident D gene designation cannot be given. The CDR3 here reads CASSFSGTIYF. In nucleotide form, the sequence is TGTGCCAGCAGCTTTTCTGGCACCATATATTTT.